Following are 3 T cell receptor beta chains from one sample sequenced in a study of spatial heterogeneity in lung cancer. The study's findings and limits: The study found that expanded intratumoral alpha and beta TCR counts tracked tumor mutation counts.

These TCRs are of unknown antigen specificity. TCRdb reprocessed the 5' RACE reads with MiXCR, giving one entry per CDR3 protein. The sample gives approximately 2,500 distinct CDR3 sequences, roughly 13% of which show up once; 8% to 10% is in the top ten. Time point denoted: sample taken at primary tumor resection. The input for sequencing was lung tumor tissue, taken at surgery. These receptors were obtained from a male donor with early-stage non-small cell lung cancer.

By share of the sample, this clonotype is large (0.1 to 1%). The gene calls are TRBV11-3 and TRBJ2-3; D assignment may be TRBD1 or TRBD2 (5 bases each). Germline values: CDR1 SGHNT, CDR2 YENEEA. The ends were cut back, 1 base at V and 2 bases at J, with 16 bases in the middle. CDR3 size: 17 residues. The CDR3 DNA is TGTGCCAGCAGCTTAGTGGGGGTCCTCATATTCACAGATACGCAGTATTTT. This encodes CASSLVGVLIFTDTQYF. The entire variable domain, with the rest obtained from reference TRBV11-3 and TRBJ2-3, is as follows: EAGVVQSPRYKIIEKKQPVAFWCNPISGHNTLYWYLQNLGQGPELLIRYENEEAVDDSQLPKDRFSAERLKGVDSTLKIQPAELGDSAVYLCASSLVGVLIFTDTQYFGPGTRLTVL.

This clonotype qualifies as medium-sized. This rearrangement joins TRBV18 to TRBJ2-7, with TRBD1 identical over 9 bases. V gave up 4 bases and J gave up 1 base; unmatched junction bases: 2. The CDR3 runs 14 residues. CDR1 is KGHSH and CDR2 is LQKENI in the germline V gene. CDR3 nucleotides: TGTGCCAGCTCACAGACAGGGGGATCCTACGAGCAGTACTTC. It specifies CASSQTGGSYEQYF. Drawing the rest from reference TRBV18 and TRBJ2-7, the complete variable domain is NAGVMQNPRHLVRRRGQEARLRCSPMKGHSHVYWYRQLPEEGLKFMVYLQKENIIDESGMPKERFSAEFPKEGPSILRIQQVVRGDSAAYFCASSQTGGSYEQYFGPGTRLTVT.

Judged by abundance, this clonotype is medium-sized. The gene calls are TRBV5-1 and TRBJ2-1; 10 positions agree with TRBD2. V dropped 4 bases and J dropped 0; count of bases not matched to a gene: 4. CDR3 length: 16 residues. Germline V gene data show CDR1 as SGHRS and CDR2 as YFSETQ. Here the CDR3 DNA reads TGCGCCAGCAGCCCCTTAGCGGGGGGCTCCTACAATGAGCAGTTCTTC. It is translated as CASSPLAGGSYNEQFF.